Listed here are 26 T cell receptor beta chains from one sample, sequenced in a study of Ad26.COV2.S vaccination and SARS-CoV-2 variants (dated by TCRdb to the early 2020s). Receptor libraries were prepared by the immunoSEQ multiplex PCR assay. TCRdb retrieved this table from immuneACCESS and kept in-frame rearrangements only. Not all clones are present; in checked studies, unresolved V genes account for under half, and no reason is known for the remainder. For this sample the table gives about 680,000 clones, of which 89% were detected only once. Clones ranked in the top ten supply approximately 1.5% of the sample. Taken with the paper, the label for treatment or condition translates to: roughly 18 received Ad26.COV2.S at low or high dose, single or two shots; about 5 received placebo; per-sample allocation not given. Repertoires of vaccine and placebo recipients were sequenced from samples taken on day 63 after the first injection.

The material sequenced was peripheral blood, taken in a trial of Ad26.COV2.S vaccine versus placebo. Receptors were obtained from a person between 18 and 65 years old who received the Ad26.COV2.S COVID-19 vaccine or a placebo.

In DNA, the CDR3 is TGTGCCAGCAGCCTCGACTTACCCACCGGGGAGCTGTTTTTT. Residues: CASSLDLPTGELFF. The gene calls are TRBV2 and TRBJ2-2; D is ambiguous. CDR1 is SNHLY, CDR2 FYNNEI, per germline. This CDR3 spans 14 amino acids. The V end was cut by 6 bases, the J end by 4 bases, with 12 bases between.

This clone has just one count. The chain couples TRBV12-3 or TRBV12-4 to TRBJ2-3, with D uncertain. CDR3 size: 11 residues. V was clipped by 7 bases and J by 6 bases, with 8 bases between them. CDR3 residues: CASTRRDTQYF. CDR3 DNA sequence: TGTGCCAGCACCCGACGGGATACGCAGTATTTT.

This chain connects TRBV21-1 to TRBJ1-1. TRBV21-1 is a documented pseudogene. This CDR3 is 16 amino acids long. As DNA, the CDR3 is TGTGCCAGCAGCAAATTTTATGGTGGGGAACGCCCTGAAGCTTTCTTT. This gives the protein CASSKFYGGERPEAFF.

The chain recombines TRBV6-2 or TRBV6-3 with TRBJ1-1; no definite D call. This CDR3 spans 15 amino acids. Per germline, CDR1 MNHEY and CDR2 SVGEGT. The ends were cut back, 5 bases at V and 1 base at J, with 14 bases in the middle. The CDR3 DNA is TGTGCCAGCAGTACGCCCCCGGGTGGGAACACTGAAGCTTTCTTT. This translates into CASSTPPGGNTEAFF.

V gene TRBV7-2 combines with J gene TRBJ2-7; 10 bases are a match to TRBD1. Germline trimming cut 3 bases from V and 3 bases from J; bases unmatched to any gene: 2. Germline V gene lookup returns CDR1 SGHTA and CDR2 FQGNSA. The CDR3 is 14 residues long. In nucleotides, the CDR3 is TGTGCCAGCAGCTTCGGACAGGGGGGCTACGAGCAGTACTTC. Residues: CASSFGQGGYEQYF.

The gene calls are TRBV7-2 and TRBJ2-4; possible D gene TRBD1, 6 bases. The CDR3 totals 15 residues. Trimming took off 5 bases at V and 6 bases at J, with 17 bases between the two ends. Germline CDR1 SGHTA, CDR2 FQGNSA. The CDR3: CASSPQVGAGNIQYF. The CDR3 DNA reads as TGTGCCAGCAGCCCCCAAGTGGGGGCGGGAAACATTCAGTACTTC. Supplemented by reference TRBV7-2 and TRBJ2-4, the full variable domain reads GAGVSQSPSNKVTEKGKDVELRCDPISGHTALYWYRQSLGQGLEFLIYFQGNSAPDKSGLPSDRFSAERTGGSVSTLTIQRTQQEDSAVYLCASSPQVGAGNIQYFGAGTRLSVL.

This clone has more than one count but fewer than ten. The chain combines TRBV19 with TRBJ1-2; 9 positions agree with TRBD1. Germline lookup yields CDR1 LNHDA and CDR2 SQIVND (reference sequence). J gave up 5 bases and V 4 bases, and 11 bases lay outside the gene matches. This CDR3 has 16 amino acids. This CDR3 reads CASSTRQGGQFYGYTF. The CDR3 DNA reads TGTGCCAGTAGTACCCGACAGGGGGGACAATTTTATGGCTACACCTTC.

The V call is TRBV5-4, the J call TRBJ1-2; D is unresolved. Germline V CDR1 and CDR2: SGHNT, YYREEE (reference sequence). The ends were cut back, 0 bases at V and 0 bases at J, with 12 bases in the middle. CDR3 length: 16 residues. The CDR3 DNA reads as TGTGCCAGCAGCTTGGCCGGAGGTGCCGCTAACTATGGCTACACCTTC. Its translation is CASSLAGGAANYGYTF. Based on the CDR3 plus reference TRBV5-4 and TRBJ1-2, the full variable domain is ETGVTQSPTHLIKTRGQQVTLRCSSQSGHNTVSWYQQALGQGPQFIFQYYREEENGRGNFPPRFSGLQFPNYSSELNVNALELDDSALYLCASSLAGGAANYGYTFGSGTRLTVV.

This chain links TRBV29-1 with TRBJ2-2; 7 bases fit TRBD2. This CDR3 has 14 residues. V was clipped by 6 bases and J by 0 bases; unmatched bases: 4. Germline V CDR1 and CDR2: SQVTM, ANQGSEA. CDR3 DNA: TGCAGCGTCCTCCGGGAGGCGAACACCGGGGAGCTGTTTTTT. Its translation: CSVLREANTGELFF.

V is TRBV19 and J is TRBJ2-3; D might be TRBD1 or TRBD2, each matching 5 bases. The CDR3 is made up of 15 amino acids. Germline CDR1 LNHDA, CDR2 SQIVND (reference sequence). V lost 3 bases to trimming and J lost 3 bases, with 13 bases between them. The DNA for the CDR3 is TGTGCCAGTAGTATGATGGGGGAAGTAACAGATACGCAGTATTTT. Translating it yields CASSMMGEVTDTQYF. Full variable domain (remainder filled in from reference TRBV19 and TRBJ2-3): DGGITQSPKYLFRKEGQNVTLSCEQNLNHDAMYWYRQDPGQGLRLIYYSQIVNDFQKGDIAEGYSVSREKKESFPLTVTSAQKNPTAFYLCASSMMGEVTDTQYFGPGTRLTVL.

This clone was counted between two and nine times. The chain recombines TRBV7-2 with TRBJ2-3; no clear D. CDR1 SGHTA and CDR2 FQGNSA come from the germline V gene. V lost 2 bases to trimming and J lost 8 bases, with 8 bases between them. CDR3 length: 12 residues. This CDR3 is CASSLPQGTQYF. The CDR3 DNA sequence: TGTGCCAGCAGCTTACCTCAAGGTACGCAGTATTTT.

The J gene is TRBJ2-2, the V gene TRBV30, with D possibly TRBD2 on 6 matching bases. CDR1 is GTSNPN and CDR2 is SVGIG in the germline V gene (reference sequence). Trimming stripped 0 bases from V and 6 bases from J, with 17 bases between. CDR3 length: 16 residues. CDR3 residues: CAWSVLPGVGPGELFF. The DNA of the CDR3 is TGTGCCTGGAGTGTACTTCCGGGAGTCGGGCCCGGGGAGCTGTTTTTT. Looking up the rest from reference TRBV30 and TRBJ2-2 gives the full variable domain: SQTIHQWPATLVQPVGSPLSLECTVEGTSNPNLYWYRQAAGRGLQLLFYSVGIGQISSEVPQNLSASRPQDRQFILSSKKLLLSDSGFYLCAWSVLPGVGPGELFFGEGSRLTVL.

The chain links TRBV10-3 to TRBJ2-7, with D unresolved. Trimming removed 5 bases at V and 5 bases at J, with 10 bases between. CDR3 length: 12 residues. The germline CDR1 and CDR2 sequences are ENHRY and SYGVKD. The CDR3 DNA sequence: TGTGCCATCAGTACGGACCGAAACGAGCAGTACTTC. Translating it yields CAISTDRNEQYF.

The rearrangement joins TRBV2 to TRBJ1-5; no reliable D call. Trimming took 1 base from V and 5 from J, leaving 12 bases between them. The CDR3 has 15 amino acids. Germline V lookup: CDR1 SNHLY, CDR2 FYNNEI. CDR3 coding DNA: TGTGCCAGCAGTGAAGGCGCAGTAGTGGATCAGCCCCAGCATTTT. Its protein product is CASSEGAVVDQPQHF.

This chain uses TRBV5-4 with TRBJ2-4; no clear D. The CDR3 length is 15 residues. V was cut by 4 bases and J by 1 base, with 12 bases left in between. CDR1 is SGHNT and CDR2 is YYREEE in the germline V gene (reference sequence). The CDR3 protein is CASSLPIPAKNIQYF. The CDR3 DNA follows: TGTGCCAGCAGCCTTCCGATCCCCGCCAAAAACATTCAGTACTTC.

The chain combines TRBV19 with TRBJ2-7; D unclear. Germline loops: CDR1 LNHDA, CDR2 SQIVND (reference sequence). CDR3 length equals 15 residues. Between the trimmed V and J ends, which lost 0 bases and 2 bases, there was a span of 11 bases. CDR3 in amino acids: CASSIELHTAYEQYF. CDR3 nucleotides: TGTGCCAGTAGTATAGAACTCCACACGGCCTACGAGCAGTACTTC.

The rearrangement uses TRBV6-6 and TRBJ2-7; D is unclear. The CDR3 runs 13 residues. V was cut by 0 bases and J by 0 bases, with 3 bases left in between. The V gene's germline CDR1 is MNHNY and CDR2 SVGAGI (reference sequence). The CDR3 sequence: CASSYSYSYEQYF. In nucleotides, the CDR3 is TGTGCCAGCAGTTACTCCTACTCCTACGAGCAGTACTTC.

J is TRBJ2-3 and V is TRBV7-9; 14 bases line up with TRBD2. J gave up 6 bases and V 3 bases, and 5 bases lay outside the gene matches. Germline assignment: CDR1 SEHNR and CDR2 FQNEAQ (reference sequence). This CDR3 contains 16 residues. CDR3 sequence reads: CASSLVGLAGADTQYF. The CDR3 region has the DNA TGTGCCAGCAGCTTGGTGGGACTAGCGGGAGCGGATACGCAGTATTTT.

This chain joins TRBV5-5 and TRBJ1-2; TRBD1 agrees at 9 bases. The junction had 5 bases not matched to a gene; V was cut back by 0 bases and J by 8 bases. CDR3 length: 14 amino acids. The germline V gene encodes CDR1 SGHKS and CDR2 YYEKEE (reference sequence). The CDR3 DNA reads TGTGCCAGCAGCTTGGAACAGGGGGCGAGGGGCTACACCTTC. Translation gives CASSLEQGARGYTF.

For this clone: This specimen includes other DNA sequences encoding the same CDR3. This chain connects TRBV6-5 to TRBJ2-2; D is unclear. The length of the CDR3 is 13 residues. V shed 6 bases and J shed 4 bases, with 9 bases lying between them. Germline V lookup: CDR1 MNHEY, CDR2 SVGAGI. The CDR3 DNA is TGTGCCAGCAGAGGTACGGGCACCGGGGAGCTGTTTTTT. Amino acids: CASRGTGTGELFF.

The chain uses TRBV4-3 and TRBJ1-5; D perhaps matches TRBD1 (5 bases). The CDR3 loop spans 16 amino acids. CDR1 is LGHNA and CDR2 is YSLEER in the germline V gene. Trimming cost V 0 bases and J 2 bases, with 11 bases left between them. The CDR3 is CASSQEFGAGNQPQHF. In DNA form, the CDR3 reads TGCGCCAGCAGCCAAGAGTTCGGGGCGGGCAATCAGCCCCAGCATTTT.

This chain connects TRBV10-3 to TRBJ2-3; D is possibly TRBD1 or TRBD2 (5 bases each). In germline, CDR1 is ENHRY, CDR2 SYGVKD. The CDR3 sequence is 16 residues long. Trimming left V 1 base short and J 2 bases short, with 13 bases between. The CDR3 here is CAISEFRRGDTDTQYF. CDR3 coding DNA: TGTGCCATCAGTGAGTTTCGTAGGGGAGACACAGATACGCAGTATTTT.

This sequence joins TRBV19 and TRBJ1-2, with 8 bases lining up with TRBD1. Germline assignment: CDR1 LNHDA and CDR2 SQIVND (reference sequence). The CDR3 is made up of 14 amino acids. The CDR3 here is CAAGQGNNNYGYTF. The CDR3 nucleotides read TGTGCAGCAGGACAGGGCAACAATAACTATGGCTACACCTTC.

The chain recombines TRBV3-1 (or the pseudogene TRBV3-2) with TRBJ1-2; weak D call: TRBD1 (5 bases). Germline loops: CDR1 LGHDT, CDR2 YNNKEL (reference sequence). CDR3 length equals 14 residues. The germline V and J ends were trimmed by 0 bases and 10 bases, with 15 bases remaining between them. CDR3 nucleotides: TGTGCCAGCAGCCAAGAACGTTTGGGGGGATTCTACACCTTC. Translated: CASSQERLGGFYTF.

The rearrangement links TRBV27 to TRBJ2-6; a weak D match, TRBD2 (5 bases). Trimming stripped 1 base from V and 0 bases from J, with 10 bases between. CDR3 size: 17 residues. Per germline, CDR1 MNHEY and CDR2 SMNVEV (reference sequence). The CDR3 loop reads CASSLFPRASGANVLTF. The CDR3 bases are TGTGCCAGCAGTTTATTCCCGAGGGCCTCTGGGGCCAACGTCCTGACTTTC.

V gene TRBV18 combines with J gene TRBJ2-1; 10 bases line up with TRBD2. Germline CDR1 is KGHSH and CDR2 is LQKENI. V dropped 0 bases and J dropped 9; count of bases not matched to a gene: 8. There are 16 residues in the CDR3. The CDR3 region is CASSPPGLAGEGEQFF. CDR3 nucleotides: TGTGCCAGCTCACCACCGGGCCTAGCGGGGGAGGGTGAGCAGTTCTTC.